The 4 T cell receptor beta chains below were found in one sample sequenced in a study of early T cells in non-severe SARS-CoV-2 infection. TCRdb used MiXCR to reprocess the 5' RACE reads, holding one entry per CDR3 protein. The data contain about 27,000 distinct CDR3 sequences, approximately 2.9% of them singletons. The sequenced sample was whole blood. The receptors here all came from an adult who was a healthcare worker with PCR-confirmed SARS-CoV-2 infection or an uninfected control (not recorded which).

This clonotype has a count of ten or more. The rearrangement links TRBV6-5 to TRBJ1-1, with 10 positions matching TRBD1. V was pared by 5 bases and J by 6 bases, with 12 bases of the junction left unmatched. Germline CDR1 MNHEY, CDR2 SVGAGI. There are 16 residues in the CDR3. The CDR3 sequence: CASSPDRGPIRSEAFF. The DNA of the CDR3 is TGTGCCAGCAGTCCCGACAGGGGGCCCATTCGTTCTGAAGCTTTCTTT.

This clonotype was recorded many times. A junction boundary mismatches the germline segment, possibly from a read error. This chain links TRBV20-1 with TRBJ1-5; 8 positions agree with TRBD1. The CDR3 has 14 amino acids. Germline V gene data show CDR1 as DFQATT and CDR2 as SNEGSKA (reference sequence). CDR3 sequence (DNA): TGCAGTGCCAGAGACAGGGGCGGGAATCAGCCCCAGCATTTT. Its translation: CSARDRGGNQPQHF.

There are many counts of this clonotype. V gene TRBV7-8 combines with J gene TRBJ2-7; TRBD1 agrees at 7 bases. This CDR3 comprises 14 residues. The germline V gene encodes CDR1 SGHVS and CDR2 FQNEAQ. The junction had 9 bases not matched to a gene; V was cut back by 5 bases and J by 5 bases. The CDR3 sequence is CASSSRQGENEQYV. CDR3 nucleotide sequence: TGTGCCAGCAGCAGTAGACAGGGAGAGAACGAGCAGTACGTC.

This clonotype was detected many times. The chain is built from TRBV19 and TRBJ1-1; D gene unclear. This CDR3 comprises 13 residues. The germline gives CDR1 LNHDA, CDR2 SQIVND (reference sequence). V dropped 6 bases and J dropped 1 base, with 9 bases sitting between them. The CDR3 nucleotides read TGTGCCAGTAGCGAATCGAGGAACACTGAAGCTTTCTTT. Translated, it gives CASSESRNTEAFF.